The clone carrying this T cell receptor beta chain was recorded a few times. Using RNA transcripts as the source, TCR beta CDR3 regions were amplified. HTBI primers were employed in a first-round RT-PCR of the TCR CDR3. TCRdb used MiXCR to reprocess the multiplex PCR reads, holding one entry per CDR3 protein. The data contain about 690,000 distinct CDR3 sequences, roughly 17% of them seen just once; the ten biggest clones take up around 15%. Diagnoses used clinical symptoms, serum thyroxine and TRAb, thyroid ultrasound and orbital computed tomography. The data stem from a study of T cells in Graves' hyperthyroidism and ophthalmopathy. V was trimmed by 3 bases and J by 7 bases, leaving 12 bases between them. Germline assignment: CDR1 PRHDT and CDR2 FYEKMQ (reference sequence). This CDR3 has 13 amino acids.

This TCR was recovered from a man aged 45 to 65 with Graves' hyperthyroidism. The sequenced sample consisted of blood. The chain recombines TRBV13 with TRBJ1-2; D is possibly TRBD1 (6 bases). The chain's CDR3 is CASSLKGGSGYTF. CDR3 coding DNA: TGTGCCAGCAGCTTGAAGGGGGGGAGTGGCTACACCTTC. Based on the CDR3 plus reference TRBV13 and TRBJ1-2, the full variable domain is AAGVIQSPRHLIKEKRETATLKCYPIPRHDTVYWYQQGPGQDPQFLISFYEKMQSDKGSIPDRFSAQQFSDYHSELNMSSLELGDSALYFCASSLKGGSGYTFGSGTRLTVV.